This is a list of T cell receptor beta chains from one sample in a study of T cell responses to AZD1222 COVID-19 vaccine. Profiled with immunoSEQ multiplex PCR; TCRdb holds only in-frame clones, not every one. The table shows roughly 72,000 clones, with 85% occurring only once. Sample: peripheral blood, taken on day 0 of AZD1222 vaccination. The receptors derive from an adult in good health. CDR3s include the opening cysteine and the closing phenylalanine or tryptophan. A D gene is named only where the DNA matches it firmly. Clone size is shown for a subset of rows, as once, few, many or a class of expanded clone.

TRBJ2-3 | NA | TRBV2 | TRBD1 | TGTGCCAGCAGTATTCCGGGACAGGGGTCAGATACGCAGTATTTT | CASSIPGQGSDTQYF
TRBJ2-5 | NA | TRBV19 | NA | TGTGCCAGTAGTATAGGAGGGACCGTTCAAGAGACCCAGTACTTC | CASSIGGTVQETQYF
TRBJ1-4 | NA | TRBV2 | NA | TGTGCCAGCAGTGATACAGTGGGTAATGAAAAACTGTTTTTT | CASSDTVGNEKLFF
TRBJ2-7 | NA | TRBV6-2/TRBV6-3 | NA | TGTGCCAGCAGCCGAAGGCGGGACCGGGACTACGAGCAGTACTTC | CASSRRRDRDYEQYF
TRBJ1-5 | NA | TRBV5-1 | TRBD1 | TGCGCCAGCAGCGGGGGACAGGGAGAGCCCCAGCATTTT | CASSGGQGEPQHF
TRBJ2-5 | NA | TRBV11-1 | NA | TGTGCCAGCAGCTGGGGCCCGGGGAGACCGGAGACCCAGTACTTC | CASSWGPGRPETQYF
TRBJ1-2 | NA | TRBV5-1 | NA | TGCGCCAGCAGCGTGACGCTATCCACTAACTATGGCTACACCTTC | CASSVTLSTNYGYTF
TRBJ1-2 | NA | TRBV28 | TRBD1 | TGTGCCAGCAGAGATAGGGGGATAGGTGTCGGACAGGGGGCTAGAGGCTACACCTTC | CASRDRGIGVGQGARGYTF
TRBJ2-6 | NA | TRBV27 | TRBD1 | TGTGCCAGCAGTTCCACAGGGGGCCCTGGGGCCAACGTCCTGACTTTC | CASSSTGGPGANVLTF
TRBJ2-1 | NA | TRBV5-1 | TRBD2 | TGCGCCAGCAGCCTGGAGGCGGGGGTGGGGAGCACTGAGCAGTTCTTC | CASSLEAGVGSTEQFF
TRBJ2-3 | NA | TRBV6-1 | TRBD2 | TGTGCCAGCAGTGATGGTAGCGGGACCACAGATACGCAGTATTTT | CASSDGSGTTDTQYF
TRBJ2-3 | once | TRBV2 | NA | TGTGCCAGCAAACTCCTGGATACGCAGTATTTT | CASKLLDTQYF
TRBJ2-1 | NA | TRBV27 | NA | TGTGCCAGCAGTTTTACCTTTAACAATGAGCAGTTCTTC | CASSFTFNNEQFF
TRBJ1-2 | NA | TRBV29-1 | NA | TGCAGCGTTGGTGGGGACTATGGCTACACCTTC | CSVGGDYGYTF
TRBJ1-3 | NA | TRBV7-6 | NA | TGTGCCAGCAGCTTATCCGACGGAAACACCATATATTTT | CASSLSDGNTIYF
TRBJ2-2 | NA | TRBV5-6 | NA | TGTGCCAGCAGCCCCGGGGGATTTAACACCGGGGAGCTGTTTTTT | CASSPGGFNTGELFF
TRBJ2-7 | NA | TRBV25-1 | NA | TGTGCCAGCAGTGAAGCGGACGAGCAGTACTTC | CASSEADEQYF
TRBJ2-5 | few | TRBV7-8 | NA | TGTGCCAGCAGCACGAGACAGATCCAAGAGACCCAGTACTTC | CASSTRQIQETQYF
TRBJ2-2 | NA | TRBV7-9 | NA | TGTGCCAGCAGCCCGACTCGAGGTGACACCGGGGAGCTGTTTTTT | CASSPTRGDTGELFF
TRBJ1-2 | NA | TRBV12-3/TRBV12-4 | TRBD1 | TGTGCCAGCAGTGCTGACAGGGGGGATGGCTACACCTTC | CASSADRGDGYTF
TRBJ1-2 | few | TRBV7-2 | TRBD1 | TGTGCCAGCAGCTTAATGAAGGGGGCTGTTGGCTACACCTTC | CASSLMKGAVGYTF
TRBJ2-7 | NA | TRBV19 | NA | TGTGCCAGTAGTATAAGCGGGACACCTTCCTACGAGCAGTACTTC | CASSISGTPSYEQYF
TRBJ1-2 | NA | TRBV3-1/TRBV3-2 | NA | TGTGCCAGCAGCCCCTACCCAGGGACTCCTAACTATGGCTACACCTTC | CASSPYPGTPNYGYTF
TRBJ2-7 | NA | TRBV5-1 | NA | TGCGCCAGCAGCTTGGCCAGGGTGAACTACGAGCAGTACTTC | CASSLARVNYEQYF
TRBJ2-3 | NA | TRBV3-1/TRBV3-2 | TRBD2 | TGTGCCAGCAGCGGGCGGGGGGCAGATACGCAGTATTTT | CASSGRGADTQYF
TRBJ1-2 | NA | TRBV2 | NA | TGTGCCAGCAGTGAAGCGGTATATGGCTACACCTTC | CASSEAVYGYTF
TRBJ2-5 | NA | TRBV10-2 | TRBD2 | TGCGCCAGCAGCGCCGGACTAGCGGGAGGAGAGACCCAGTACTTC | CASSAGLAGGETQYF
TRBJ1-6 | NA | TRBV9 | TRBD1 | TGTGCCAGCAGCGCCGGGACAGGGGACTCACCCCTCCACTTT | CASSAGTGDSPLHF
TRBJ2-1 | once | TRBV11-3 | NA | TGTGCCAGCAGCTTATTTCTGGCCTCCTACAATGAGCAGTTCTTC | CASSLFLASYNEQFF
TRBJ2-1 | NA | TRBV5-1 | NA | TGCGCCAGCAGCCTACCAACGGGTACCTACAATGAGCAGTTCTTC | CASSLPTGTYNEQFF
TRBJ1-2 | NA | TRBV28 | NA | TGTGCCAGCAGTTCCCCAGGGAGGAATAACTATGGCTACACCTTC | CASSSPGRNNYGYTF
TRBJ2-2 | NA | TRBV5-1 | NA | TGCGCCAGCAGCCTTAGAACGGGAGCCGCGAACACCGGGGAGCTGTTTTTT | CASSLRTGAANTGELFF
TRBJ1-6 | NA | TRBV25-1 | TRBD1 | TGTGCCAGCCCCGGGACAGCGCATTCACCCCTCCACTTT | CASPGTAHSPLHF
TRBJ2-2 | NA | TRBV10-1 | TRBD1 | TGCGCCAGCAGTCAAACAGGGGGCCCCGGGGAGCTGTTTTTT | CASSQTGGPGELFF
TRBJ1-2 | NA | TRBV5-6 | NA | TGTGCCAGCAGCTTTGAAAATTCCGGGTTTACGGGGGGCTACACCTTC | CASSFENSGFTGGYTF
TRBJ2-5 | few | TRBV29-1 | NA | TGCAGCGTTAGTCCGCAAGAGACCCAGTACTTC | CSVSPQETQYF
TRBJ2-1 | NA | TRBV3-1/TRBV3-2 | TRBD1 | TGTGCCAGCAGCCGCGGGACAGGGAACTACAATGAGCAGTTCTTC | CASSRGTGNYNEQFF
TRBJ1-2 | NA | TRBV18 | NA | TGTGCCAGCTCACACAGCGATAACTATGGCTACACCTTC | CASSHSDNYGYTF
TRBJ2-7 | NA | TRBV6-5 | NA | TGTGCCAGCAACGGGGGCTGGAGCTCTTACGAGCAGTACTTC | CASNGGWSSYEQYF
TRBJ1-1 | NA | TRBV5-1 | TRBD1 | TGCGCCAGCAGCTCCACCGGGACAGGGCTGAACACTGAAGCTTTCTTT | CASSSTGTGLNTEAFF
TRBJ2-3 | NA | TRBV6-1 | TRBD2 | TGTGCCAGCAGTGAAGCGAAACTAGCGGGGGGGCCAACAGATACGCAGTATTTT | CASSEAKLAGGPTDTQYF
TRBJ1-1 | NA | TRBV6-6 | NA | TGTGCCAGCAGCTATCAGGGCGGTGGGACTGAAGCTTTCTTT | CASSYQGGGTEAFF
TRBJ1-5 | NA | TRBV19 | NA | TGTGCCAGTAGTATGGGGAGCAATCAGCCCCAGCATTTT | CASSMGSNQPQHF
TRBJ1-1 | NA | TRBV15 | TRBD1 | TGTGCCACCAGCATAGTGAGGGACAGTCCGAACACTGAAGCTTTCTTT | CATSIVRDSPNTEAFF
TRBJ1-1 | NA | TRBV6-5 | NA | TGTGCCAGCAGCTCCACGGGGAACACTGAAGCTTTCTTT | CASSSTGNTEAFF
TRBJ2-2 | NA | TRBV5-1 | NA | TGCGCCAGCAGCCCCGAGGGTGGGACCGGGGAGCTGTTTTTT | CASSPEGGTGELFF
TRBJ2-7 | NA | TRBV27 | NA | TGTGCCAGCAGTTTTACCGTCGGGCCCTCCTACGAGCAGTACTTC | CASSFTVGPSYEQYF
TRBJ2-1 | NA | TRBV4-2 | TRBD1 | TGTGCCAGCAGCCAACCTCAGGGGGACAATGAGCAGTTCTTC | CASSQPQGDNEQFF
TRBJ2-3 | NA | TRBV21-1 | NA | TGTGCCAGCAGTGCCCGAGGGACAGGGTGCCCAGATACGCAGTATTTT | CASSARGTGCPDTQYF
TRBJ2-2 | few | TRBV5-1 | TRBD2 | TGCGCCAGCAGCAGGGAGGGAGCTACCGGGGAGCTGTTTTTT | CASSREGATGELFF
TRBJ2-3 | NA | TRBV6-5 | TRBD2 | TGTGCCGCCGGATTAGCGGGGGGAGATACGCAGTATTTT | CAAGLAGGDTQYF
TRBJ2-5 | NA | TRBV11-3 | NA | TGTGCCAGCAGCTTAGTACGGGGCCAAGAGACCCAGTACTTC | CASSLVRGQETQYF
TRBJ2-7 | NA | TRBV19 | TRBD1 | TGTGCCAGTACCGTCAAGACAGGGACCTACGAGCAGTACTTC | CASTVKTGTYEQYF
TRBJ2-1 | NA | TRBV13 | NA | TGTGCCAGCAGCTTAGGTAGCGGTAATGAGCAGTTCTTC | CASSLGSGNEQFF
TRBJ1-4 | NA | TRBV7-8 | NA | TGTGCCAGCAGCTTAGCCCAACCCGTCACAACTAATGAAAAACTGTTTTTT | CASSLAQPVTTNEKLFF
TRBJ2-7 | NA | TRBV12-5 | NA | TGTGCTAGTGGTTTGGGTCCTAGGGACGAGCAGTACTTC | CASGLGPRDEQYF
TRBJ1-3 | NA | TRBV10-3 | NA | TGTGCCATCAGTGAGTCATTTAGTGCGCCTGGAAACACCATATATTTT | CAISESFSAPGNTIYF
TRBJ1-5 | few | TRBV12-3/TRBV12-4 | NA | TGTGCCAGCAGTCCTCAGGGATATCAGCCCCAGCATTTT | CASSPQGYQPQHF
TRBJ1-1 | NA | TRBV12-3/TRBV12-4 | NA | TGTGCCAGCAGTTTGGTAGGAAGGACTGAAGCTTTCTTT | CASSLVGRTEAFF
TRBJ1-6 | NA | TRBV7-9 | NA | TGTGCCAGCAGCTTTTCTCATGGGGGCGGTACACCCCTCCACTTT | CASSFSHGGGTPLHF